This T cell receptor beta chain was profiled in a study of blood T cell repertoires in COVID-19. In the study overall: Some COVID-19 samples were acute and others convalescent; all came from the United States, Italy and Spain. In each case, the material was cDNA or gDNA derived from T cells, B-cell-depleted T cells, or PBMCs.

The CDR3 contains 14 residues. Germline CDR1 and CDR2: SGHDN and FVKESK. V was clipped by 2 bases and J by 7 bases, with 12 bases between them. In the source study's methods: Nucleated cell counts were estimated from reference gene primer amplification. The protocol was immunoSEQ multiplex PCR, while the TCRdb copy is restricted to in-frame clones and leaves out a portion. Clone size and the V and J calls come from that table; the DNA yielded D and trimming. The sample lists just over 300,000 clones, about nine tenths seen once, with approximately 2% in the top ten. The J gene is TRBJ1-5, the V gene TRBV14; TRBD1 might be the D (5 bases). The sequencing sample was made of peripheral blood. This receptor was taken from a man between 18 and 29 years old with active or convalescent COVID-19. This chain's CDR3 is CASSQQGLRQPQHF. The CDR3 nucleotides are TGTGCCAGCAGCCAACAGGGTTTGAGGCAGCCCCAGCATTTT. Full variable domain (rest looked up from reference TRBV14 and TRBJ1-5): EAGVTQFPSHSVIEKGQTVTLRCDPISGHDNLYWYRRVMGKEIKFLLHFVKESKQDESGMPNNRFLAERTGGTYSTLKVQPAELEDSGVYFCASSQQGLRQPQHFGDGTRLSIL.